This T cell receptor beta chain was documented in a study of blood T cells in healthy people across ages. A second PCR, run for roughly 7 to 11 cycles, used a sample-barcoded 5' primer plus a J-beta primer mix. MiXCR was run by TCRdb on the 5' RACE reads, yielding one entry per CDR3 protein. The data hold about 720,000 distinct CDR3 sequences, with about 24% observed a single time. This clonotype was seen more than once but under ten times. The sequence came from a man in his 70s in good health. The sample was blood.

Written as DNA, the CDR3 is TGTGCCAGCAGTTCCAGTGCAGAGAACACCATATATTTT. Its translation: CASSSSAENTIYF. The V call is TRBV12-3 or TRBV12-4, the J call TRBJ1-3; D uncertain. This CDR3 spans 13 amino acids. V was trimmed by 4 bases and J by 7 bases, leaving 11 bases between them.